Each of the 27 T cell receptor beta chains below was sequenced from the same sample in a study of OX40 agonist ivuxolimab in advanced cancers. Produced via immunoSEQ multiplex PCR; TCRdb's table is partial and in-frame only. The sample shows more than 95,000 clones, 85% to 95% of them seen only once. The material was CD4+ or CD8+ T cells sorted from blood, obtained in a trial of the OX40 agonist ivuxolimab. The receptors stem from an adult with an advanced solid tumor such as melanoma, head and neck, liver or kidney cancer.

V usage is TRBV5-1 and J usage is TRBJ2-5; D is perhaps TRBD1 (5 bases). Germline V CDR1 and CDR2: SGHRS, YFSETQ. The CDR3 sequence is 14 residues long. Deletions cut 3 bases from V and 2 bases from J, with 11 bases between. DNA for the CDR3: TGCGCCAGCAGCTATGGGGCACCACAAGAGACCCAGTACTTC. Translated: CASSYGAPQETQYF.

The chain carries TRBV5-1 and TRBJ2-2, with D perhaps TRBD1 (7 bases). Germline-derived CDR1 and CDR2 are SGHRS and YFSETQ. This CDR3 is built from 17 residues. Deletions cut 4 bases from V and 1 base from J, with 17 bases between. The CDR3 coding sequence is TGCGCCAGCAGCCCCCGCTCAGGGGGGCAGAACACCGGGGAGCTGTTTTTT. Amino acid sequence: CASSPRSGGQNTGELFF.

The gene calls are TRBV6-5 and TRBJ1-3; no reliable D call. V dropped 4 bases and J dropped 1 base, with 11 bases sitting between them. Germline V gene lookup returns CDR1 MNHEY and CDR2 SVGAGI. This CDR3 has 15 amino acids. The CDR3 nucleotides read TGTGCCAGCAGTTCTCAGTATGGTTCTGGAAACACCATATATTTT. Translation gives CASSSQYGSGNTIYF.

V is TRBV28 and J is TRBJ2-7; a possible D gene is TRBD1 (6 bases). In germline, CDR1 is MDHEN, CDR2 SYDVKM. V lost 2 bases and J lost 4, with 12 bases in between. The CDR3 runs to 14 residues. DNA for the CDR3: TGTGCCAGCAGTTTAAGCCAGGGGCCGTACGAGCAGTACTTC. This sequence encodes CASSLSQGPYEQYF.

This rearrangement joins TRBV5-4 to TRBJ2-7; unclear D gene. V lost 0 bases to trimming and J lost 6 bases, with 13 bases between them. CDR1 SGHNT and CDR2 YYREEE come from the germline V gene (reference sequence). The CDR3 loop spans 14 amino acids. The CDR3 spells CASSLGNPSLEQYF. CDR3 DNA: TGTGCCAGCAGCTTGGGCAATCCAAGTCTCGAGCAGTACTTC.

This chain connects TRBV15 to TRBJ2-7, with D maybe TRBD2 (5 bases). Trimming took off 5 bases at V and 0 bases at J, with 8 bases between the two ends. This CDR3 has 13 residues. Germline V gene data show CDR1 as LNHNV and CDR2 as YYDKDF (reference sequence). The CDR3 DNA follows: TGTGCCACCAGCTTAGGGAGCTCCTACGAGCAGTACTTC. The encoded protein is CATSLGSSYEQYF.

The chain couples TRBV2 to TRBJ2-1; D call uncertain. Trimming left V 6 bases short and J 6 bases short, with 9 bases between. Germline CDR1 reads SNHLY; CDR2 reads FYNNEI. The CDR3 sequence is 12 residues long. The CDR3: CASRGALNEQFF. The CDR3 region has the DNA TGTGCCAGCAGGGGCGCCCTCAATGAGCAGTTCTTC.

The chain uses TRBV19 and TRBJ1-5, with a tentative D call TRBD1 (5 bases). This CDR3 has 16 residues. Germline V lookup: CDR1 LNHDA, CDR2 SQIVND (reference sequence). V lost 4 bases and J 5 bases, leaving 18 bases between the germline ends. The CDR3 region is CASSNPGGGRDQPQHF. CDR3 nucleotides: TGTGCCAGTAGTAACCCCGGGGGGGGAAGGGATCAGCCCCAGCATTTT.

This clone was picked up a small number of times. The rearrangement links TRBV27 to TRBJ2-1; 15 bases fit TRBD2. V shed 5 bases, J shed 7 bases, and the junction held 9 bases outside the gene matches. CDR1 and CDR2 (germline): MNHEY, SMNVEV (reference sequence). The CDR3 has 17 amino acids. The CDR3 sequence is CASSNLGLAGGRNEQFF. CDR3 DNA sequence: TGTGCCAGCAGTAACCTGGGACTAGCGGGAGGCAGGAATGAGCAGTTCTTC.

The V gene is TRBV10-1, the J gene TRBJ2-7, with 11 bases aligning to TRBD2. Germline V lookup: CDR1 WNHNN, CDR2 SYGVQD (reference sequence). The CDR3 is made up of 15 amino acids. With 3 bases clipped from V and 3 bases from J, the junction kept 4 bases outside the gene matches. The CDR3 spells CASSDPGTSGYEQYF. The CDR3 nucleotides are TGCGCCAGCAGTGATCCCGGGACTAGCGGCTACGAGCAGTACTTC.

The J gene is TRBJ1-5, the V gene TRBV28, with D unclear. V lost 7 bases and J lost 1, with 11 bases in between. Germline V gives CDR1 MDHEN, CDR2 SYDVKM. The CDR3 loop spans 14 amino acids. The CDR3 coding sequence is TGTGCCAGCATATCATCCTTCAGCAATCAGCCCCAGCATTTT. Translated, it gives CASISSFSNQPQHF. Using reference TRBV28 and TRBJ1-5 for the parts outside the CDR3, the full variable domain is DVKVTQSSRYLVKRTGEKVFLECVQDMDHENMFWYRQDPGLGLRLIYFSYDVKMKEKGDIPEGYSVSREKKERFSLILESASTNQTSMYLCASISSFSNQPQHFGDGTRLSIL.

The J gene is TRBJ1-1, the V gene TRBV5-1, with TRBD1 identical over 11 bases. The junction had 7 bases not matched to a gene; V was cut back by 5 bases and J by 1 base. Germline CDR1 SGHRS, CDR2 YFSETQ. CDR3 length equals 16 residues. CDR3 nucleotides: TGCGCCAGCAGGGCCGGGACAGGGGGGACGAACACTGAAGCTTTCTTT. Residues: CASRAGTGGTNTEAFF.

This CDR3 reads CASSLTGTEEQYF. DNA of the CDR3: TGTGCCAGCAGCTTGACAGGGACGGAAGAGCAGTACTTC. V gene TRBV5-4 combines with J gene TRBJ2-7, with a possible D match to TRBD1 (6 bases). This CDR3 has 13 amino acids. Germline CDR1 reads SGHNT; CDR2 reads YYREEE (reference sequence). V lost 1 base to trimming and J lost 7 bases, with 12 bases between them.

The CDR3 sequence: CASSLANQGGYGYTF. CDR3 in DNA: TGTGCCAGCAGCTTAGCAAACCAGGGGGGGTATGGCTACACCTTC. The rearrangement joins TRBV7-2 to TRBJ1-2, with TRBD1 identical over 7 bases. Unmatched junction bases numbered 6, after V lost 0 bases and J lost 5 bases. CDR1 and CDR2 from the germline V gene are SGHTA and FQGNSA. CDR3 length: 15 residues. The variable domain in full, with the rest retrieved from reference TRBV7-2 and TRBJ1-2, is GAGVSQSPSNKVTEKGKDVELRCDPISGHTALYWYRQSLGQGLEFLIYFQGNSAPDKSGLPSDRFSAERTGGSVSTLTIQRTQQEDSAVYLCASSLANQGGYGYTFGSGTRLTVV.

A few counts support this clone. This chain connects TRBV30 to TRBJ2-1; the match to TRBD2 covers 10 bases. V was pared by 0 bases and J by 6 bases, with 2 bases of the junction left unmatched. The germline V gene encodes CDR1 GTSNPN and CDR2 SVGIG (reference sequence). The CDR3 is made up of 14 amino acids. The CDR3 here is CAWSVLAGSNEQFF. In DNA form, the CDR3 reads TGTGCCTGGAGTGTACTAGCGGGAAGCAATGAGCAGTTCTTC.

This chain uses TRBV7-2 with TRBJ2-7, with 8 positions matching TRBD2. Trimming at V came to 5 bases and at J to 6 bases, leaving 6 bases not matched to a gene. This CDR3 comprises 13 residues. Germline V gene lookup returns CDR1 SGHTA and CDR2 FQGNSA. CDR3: CASSAPRGGEQYF. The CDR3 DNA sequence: TGTGCCAGCAGCGCTCCTCGGGGGGGCGAGCAGTACTTC.

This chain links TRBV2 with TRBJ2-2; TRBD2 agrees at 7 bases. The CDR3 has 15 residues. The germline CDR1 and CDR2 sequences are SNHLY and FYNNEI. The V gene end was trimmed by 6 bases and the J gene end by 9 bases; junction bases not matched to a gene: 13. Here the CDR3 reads CASSLRGTTPRELFF. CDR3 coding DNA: TGTGCCAGCAGCCTCCGGGGGACTACCCCGAGGGAGCTGTTTTTT.

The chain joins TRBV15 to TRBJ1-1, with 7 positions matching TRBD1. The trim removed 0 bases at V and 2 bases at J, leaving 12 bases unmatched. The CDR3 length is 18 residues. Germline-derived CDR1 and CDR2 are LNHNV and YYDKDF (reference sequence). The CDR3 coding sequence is TGTGCCACCAGCAGAGAGAAACAGGGAGGGGGCATCAACACTGAAGCTTTCTTT. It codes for CATSREKQGGGINTEAFF.

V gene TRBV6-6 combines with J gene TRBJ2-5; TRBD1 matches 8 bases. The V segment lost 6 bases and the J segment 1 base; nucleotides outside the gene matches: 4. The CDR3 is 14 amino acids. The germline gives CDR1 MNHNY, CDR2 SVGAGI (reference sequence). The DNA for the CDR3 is TGTGCCAGCAGCCATGACAGGGGCCAAGAGACCCAGTACTTC. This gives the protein CASSHDRGQETQYF.

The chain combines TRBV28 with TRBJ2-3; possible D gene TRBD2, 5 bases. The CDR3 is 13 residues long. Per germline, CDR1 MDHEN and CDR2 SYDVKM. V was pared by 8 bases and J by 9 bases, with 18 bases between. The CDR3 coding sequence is TGTGCCAGCCACAAGACGGGGTCGCGAACGCAGTATTTT. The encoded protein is CASHKTGSRTQYF.

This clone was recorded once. The CDR3 reads CAIRTDGRNTIYF. The CDR3, as DNA: TGTGCCATCAGAACGGACGGTAGAAACACCATATATTTT. The chain joins TRBV10-3 to TRBJ1-3; D is unresolved. Germline V CDR1 and CDR2: ENHRY, SYGVKD. There are 13 residues in the CDR3. V lost 6 bases, J lost 5 bases, and 11 bases lay in between.

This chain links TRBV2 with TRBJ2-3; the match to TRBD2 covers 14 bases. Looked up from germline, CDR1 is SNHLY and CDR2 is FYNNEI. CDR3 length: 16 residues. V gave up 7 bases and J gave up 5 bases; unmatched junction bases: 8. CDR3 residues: CASNRGLAGAVDTQYF. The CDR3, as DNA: TGTGCCAGCAACCGGGGACTAGCGGGAGCGGTAGATACGCAGTATTTT.

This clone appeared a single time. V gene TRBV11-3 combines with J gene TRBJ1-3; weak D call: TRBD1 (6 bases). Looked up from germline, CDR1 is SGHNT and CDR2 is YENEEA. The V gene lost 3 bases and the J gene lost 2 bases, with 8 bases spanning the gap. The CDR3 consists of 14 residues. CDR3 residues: CASSFNRAGNTIYF. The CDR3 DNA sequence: TGTGCCAGCAGCTTCAACAGGGCTGGAAACACCATATATTTT.

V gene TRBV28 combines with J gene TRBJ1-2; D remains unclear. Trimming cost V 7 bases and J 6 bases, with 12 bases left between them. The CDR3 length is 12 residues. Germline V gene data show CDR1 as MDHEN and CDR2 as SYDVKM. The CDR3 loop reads CASTRTAHGYTF. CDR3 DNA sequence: TGTGCCAGCACCCGCACAGCCCATGGCTACACCTTC.

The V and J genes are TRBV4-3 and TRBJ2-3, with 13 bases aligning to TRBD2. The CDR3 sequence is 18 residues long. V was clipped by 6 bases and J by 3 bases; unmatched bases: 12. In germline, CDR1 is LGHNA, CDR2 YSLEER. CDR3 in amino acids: CASRLGLAGVGGTDTQYF. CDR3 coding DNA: TGCGCCAGCAGGCTAGGACTAGCGGGAGTCGGCGGGACAGATACGCAGTATTTT.

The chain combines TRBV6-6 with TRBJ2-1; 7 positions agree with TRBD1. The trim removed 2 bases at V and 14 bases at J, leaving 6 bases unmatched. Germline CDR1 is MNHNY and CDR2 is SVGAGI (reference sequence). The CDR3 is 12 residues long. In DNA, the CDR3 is TGTGCCAGCAGTTACCCACAGGGGACCGAGTTCTTC. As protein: CASSYPQGTEFF.

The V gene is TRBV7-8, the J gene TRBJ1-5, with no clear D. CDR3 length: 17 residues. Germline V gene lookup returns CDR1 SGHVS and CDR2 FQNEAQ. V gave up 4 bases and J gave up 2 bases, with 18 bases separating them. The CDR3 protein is CASSSTTPLWGNQPQHF. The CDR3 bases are TGTGCCAGCAGCTCTACGACTCCTTTGTGGGGCAATCAGCCCCAGCATTTT.